The 10 T cell receptor beta chains in this list originate from one sample, sequenced in a study of cytomegalovirus exposure and HLA in healthy donors. The primer mix had 60 Vbeta and 13 Jbeta primers. The assay was immunoSEQ multiplex PCR, and TCRdb's table has in-frame clones only and misses some. Of under 200,000 clones in the sample, almost 80% were seen once. Sequenced material: PBMCs. These receptor sequences come from a man between 25 and 39 years old in good health and CMV-seronegative.

This rearrangement joins TRBV28 to TRBJ2-7; 8 bases agree with TRBD1. V trimming: 4 bases; J trimming: 5 bases; junction bases outside the gene matches: 10. This CDR3 has 15 residues. Germline CDR1 is MDHEN and CDR2 is SYDVKM. CDR3 bases: TGTGCCAGCAGTTCCGCGGCACAGGGGGTCCACGAGCAGTACTTC. Translation: CASSSAAQGVHEQYF.

This chain connects TRBV11-2 to TRBJ2-7, with D possibly matching TRBD2 (6 bases). Germline V lookup: CDR1 SGHAT, CDR2 FQNNGV. The CDR3 sequence is 14 residues long. With 4 bases removed from V and 5 bases from J, the gap between germline ends came to 15 bases. The CDR3 region has the DNA TGTGCCAGCAGCTCGGGACTCGTAGCCGACGAGCAGTACTTC. This sequence encodes CASSSGLVADEQYF.

V and J are TRBV5-4 and TRBJ1-2; 7 positions match TRBD1. The CDR3 loop spans 13 amino acids. CDR1 SGHNT and CDR2 YYREEE come from the germline V gene (reference sequence). J was trimmed by 5 bases and V by 3 bases; bases with no gene match: 4. Here the CDR3 DNA reads TGTGCCAGCAGCTCGGGACAGTTATATGGCTACACCTTC. Translated: CASSSGQLYGYTF.

This chain connects TRBV27 to TRBJ2-3; 7 bases match TRBD2. Germline assignment: CDR1 MNHEY and CDR2 SMNVEV (reference sequence). The CDR3 is made up of 14 amino acids. V lost 3 bases to trimming and J lost 5 bases; unmatched junction nucleotides: 5. CDR3: CASSFTSEGDTQYF. CDR3 DNA sequence: TGTGCCAGCAGTTTTACTAGCGAGGGAGATACGCAGTATTTT.

V usage is TRBV30 and J usage is TRBJ1-5; maybe TRBD1 (6 bases). The germline V and J ends were trimmed by 1 base and 2 bases, with 12 bases remaining between them. Germline V gene sequence: CDR1 GTSNPN, CDR2 SVGIG (reference sequence). CDR3 length equals 15 residues. DNA for the CDR3: TGTGCCTGGAGTGGAGGGGGTCGGGGCAATCAGCCCCAGCATTTT. Residues: CAWSGGGRGNQPQHF. Based on the CDR3 plus reference TRBV30 and TRBJ1-5, the full variable domain is SQTIHQWPATLVQPVGSPLSLECTVEGTSNPNLYWYRQAAGRGLQLLFYSVGIGQISSEVPQNLSASRPQDRQFILSSKKLLLSDSGFYLCAWSGGGRGNQPQHFGDGTRLSIL.

This clone was counted only a few times. This chain links TRBV6-6 with TRBJ1-2; maybe TRBD1 (6 bases). Trimming took 6 bases from V and 2 from J, leaving 13 bases between them. The CDR3 length is 14 residues. Germline-derived CDR1 and CDR2 are MNHNY and SVGAGI (reference sequence). CDR3 coding DNA: TGTGCCAGCAGCGCGGCGGGGGGCAACTATGGCTACACCTTC. As protein: CASSAAGGNYGYTF.

The chain employs TRBV7-2 and TRBJ1-4; D is unclear. The CDR3 length is 13 residues. Germline assignment: CDR1 SGHTA and CDR2 FQGNSA. The V end was cut by 5 bases, the J end by 4 bases, with 8 bases between. In DNA, the CDR3 is TGTGCCAGCAGCGCGGGGATTAATGAAAAACTGTTTTTT. It translates to CASSAGINEKLFF.

The chain carries TRBV5-6 and TRBJ1-1; D not certain. Trimming removed 0 bases from V and 4 bases from J, with 7 bases in between. Germline CDR1 is SGHDT and CDR2 is YYEEEE. The CDR3 contains 13 residues. The CDR3 sequence is CASSLGGITEAFF. The CDR3, as DNA: TGTGCCAGCAGCTTGGGAGGGATCACTGAAGCTTTCTTT.

This clone was observed a single time. The V gene is TRBV10-3, the J gene TRBJ2-7, with 14 bases lining up with TRBD2. Germline CDR1 reads ENHRY; CDR2 reads SYGVKD. V was pared by 10 bases and J by 5 bases, with 7 bases of the junction left unmatched. The CDR3 has 14 residues. The CDR3 sequence: CATRLAGGRNEQYF. CDR3 coding DNA: TGTGCCACCCGACTAGCGGGGGGGCGAAACGAGCAGTACTTC.

Only one count was recorded for this clone. The chain combines TRBV7-9 with TRBJ2-1; weak D call: TRBD2 (6 bases). V was clipped by 4 bases and J by 8 bases, with 18 bases between them. Per the germline V gene, CDR1 is SEHNR and CDR2 is FQNEAQ (reference sequence). This CDR3 is 15 amino acids long. In DNA, the CDR3 is TGTGCCAGCAGCTCAACGATGAGGCAGCGGGATGAGCAGTTCTTC. Its protein product is CASSSTMRQRDEQFF.